The TCR beta chain described here comes from a study of blood T cell repertoires in COVID-19. The overall study: Samples representing acute and convalescent COVID-19 were sourced from the United States, Italy and Spain. The analysed material was cDNA or gDNA that came from T cells, B-cell-depleted T cells, or PBMCs.

How the authors handled the data: How many nucleated cells were present was estimated from reference gene primer amplification. Repertoires were generated with immunoSEQ multiplex PCR, while TCRdb's copy carries only in-frame clones and drops some. That table is the source of V, J and clone size, and D and trimming were worked out from the DNA. Of around 130,000 clones listed, approximately 87% are singletons. The V gene's germline CDR1 is SGDLS and CDR2 YYNGEE. V was cut by 6 bases and J by 0 bases, with 13 bases left in between. The CDR3 loop spans 15 amino acids. The rearrangement joins TRBV9 to TRBJ2-1, with D maybe TRBD2 (5 bases). Sequenced material: peripheral blood. The TCR sequence derives from a man in his 70s with active COVID-19. The CDR3 is CASTKLAGSYNEQFF. The CDR3 DNA follows: TGTGCCAGCACTAAGTTGGCGGGCTCCTACAATGAGCAGTTCTTC.